The T cell receptor (beta chain) under discussion was sequenced for a study of shared clonotypes between healthy human individuals. Naive CD45RA+ and memory CD45RA-negative subsets were split from CD4+ cells. The CDR3 contains 15 residues. The V gene end was trimmed by 1 base and the J gene end by 4 bases; junction bases not matched to a gene: 8. The germline V gene has CDR1 GTSNPN and CDR2 SVGIG (reference sequence). Libraries were prepared by immunoSEQ multiplex PCR; TCRdb keeps only in-frame clonotypes and omits some of them. The sample includes around 2.1 million clones, 90% to 97% of them seen just once.

This receptor was identified in a man aged 18 to 29 in good health. This sequence joins TRBV30 and TRBJ1-1; 8 bases are shared with TRBD1. Sequencing was done on a sample of naive CD4+ T cells sorted from blood. The subset denotes: CD45RA+ positively selected. The CDR3, as DNA: TGTGCCTGGAGTGGGCAGGGGGCGGGTAGCACTGAAGCTTTCTTT. Amino acids: CAWSGQGAGSTEAFF.